Listed below are T cell receptor beta chains from one sample, sequenced in a study of T-cell reconstitution after alpha-beta-depleted transplantation in children. One entry per CDR3 protein results from TCRdb running MiXCR on the PCR reads. The data show nearly 350,000 distinct CDR3 sequences, 15% to 20% seen once. Here the sequenced sample was PBMCs, mostly from graft donor cells, taken 360 days after TCRalphabeta/CD19-depleted stem cell transplant. The source is a male patient aged 2 to 10 who had a stem cell transplant for acute lymphoblastic leukemia, so the T cells may come from the graft donor. Both conserved end residues are part of each CDR3. The D gene is left open where the match is weak. Clone sizes are given selectively: once, few, many, or a class where the clone is expanded.

abundance,j_gene,v_gene,d_gene,CDR3nt,CDR3aa
.,TRBJ1-1,TRBV6-1,.,TGTGCCAGCAGACGAGATTGGGGGGTGGGGACTGAAGCTTTCTTT,CASRRDWGVGTEAFF
few,TRBJ2-3,TRBV5-1,.,TGCGCCAGCAGCTTGGGTTCCAGCAGCGATACGCAGTATTTT,CASSLGSSSDTQYF
.,TRBJ2-3,TRBV30,.,TGTGCCTTACAGAGCATCACAGATACGCAGTATTTT,CALQSITDTQYF
.,TRBJ2-6,TRBV4-1,.,TGCGCCAGCAGCCGAAAGCCACAGGGAGCTGGGGCCAACGTCCTGACTTTC,CASSRKPQGAGANVLTF
.,TRBJ2-4,TRBV12-3/TRBV12-4,.,TGTGCCAGCAGTTTAGAACGGGTCAACATTCAGTACTTC,CASSLERVNIQYF
.,TRBJ2-7,TRBV10-3,.,TGTGCCATCAGTGGGGGAGAAACCTACGAGCAGTACTTC,CAISGGETYEQYF
many,TRBJ2-1,TRBV14,.,TGTGCCAGCAGCCAAGGGATGTTCGTCGGGGGCCCAAACCGGATGGAGCAGTTCTTC,CASSQGMFVGGPNRMEQFF
few,TRBJ2-1,TRBV5-4,.,TGTGCCAGCAGCTTGGAGGCGGGATCCCCCTACAATGAGCAGTTCTTC,CASSLEAGSPYNEQFF
many,TRBJ2-3,TRBV12-3/TRBV12-4,.,TGTGCCAGCAGTGAAGGCACAGATACGCAGTATTTT,CASSEGTDTQYF
few,TRBJ2-1,TRBV4-3,.,TGCGCCAGCAGCCAAGCTGGGACAGAGCAGTTCTTC,CASSQAGTEQFF
few,TRBJ2-1,TRBV5-1,TRBD2,TGCGCCAGCAGCCCGGGACTAGCGGGATTGGCCAATGAGCAGTTCTTC,CASSPGLAGLANEQFF
few,TRBJ2-3,TRBV7-7,.,TGTGCTAGCAGCTTAGCGAGACCAGTCACAGATACGCAGTATTTT,CASSLARPVTDTQYF
.,TRBJ2-3,TRBV20-1,TRBD2,TGCAGTGCTAGAGAAGGTGCTAGCGGGAGCACAGATACGCAGTATTTT,CSAREGASGSTDTQYF
.,TRBJ2-7,TRBV20-1,.,TGCAGTGCTAGTAGCGACCGGGGGTACGACGAGCAGTACTTC,CSASSDRGYDEQYF
.,TRBJ2-1,TRBV5-1,TRBD2,TGCGCCAGCAGCCCACGGACAGCCTCGGGACTAGCGGACTACAATGAGCAGTTCTTC,CASSPRTASGLADYNEQFF
many,TRBJ1-1,TRBV6-5,.,TGTGCCAGCAGTTACGCCGACCGAAACACTGAAGCTTTCTTT,CASSYADRNTEAFF
.,TRBJ2-2,TRBV5-5,.,TGTGCCATCAGCTTTGGGCCGAACACCGGGGAGCTGTTTTTT,CAISFGPNTGELFF